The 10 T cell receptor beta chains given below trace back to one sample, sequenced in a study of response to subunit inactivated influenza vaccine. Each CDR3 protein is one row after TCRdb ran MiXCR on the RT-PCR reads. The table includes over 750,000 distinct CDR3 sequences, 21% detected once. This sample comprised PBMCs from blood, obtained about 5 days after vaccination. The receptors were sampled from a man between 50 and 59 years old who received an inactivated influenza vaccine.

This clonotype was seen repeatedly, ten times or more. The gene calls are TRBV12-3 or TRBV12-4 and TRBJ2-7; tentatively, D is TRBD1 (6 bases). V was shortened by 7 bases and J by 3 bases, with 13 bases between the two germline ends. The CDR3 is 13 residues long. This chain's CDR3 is CASTVGHVYEQYF. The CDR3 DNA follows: TGTGCCAGCACCGTGGGACACGTCTACGAGCAGTACTTC.

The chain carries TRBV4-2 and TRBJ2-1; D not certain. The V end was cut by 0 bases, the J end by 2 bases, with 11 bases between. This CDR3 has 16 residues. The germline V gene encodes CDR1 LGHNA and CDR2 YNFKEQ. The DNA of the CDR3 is TGTGCCAGCAGCCAAGAAAGAGGAGCCGCCTACAATGAGCAGTTCTTC. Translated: CASSQERGAAYNEQFF.

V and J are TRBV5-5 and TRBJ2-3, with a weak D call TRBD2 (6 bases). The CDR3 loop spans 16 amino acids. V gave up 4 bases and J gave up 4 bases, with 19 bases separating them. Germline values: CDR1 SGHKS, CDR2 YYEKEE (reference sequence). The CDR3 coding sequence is TGTGCCAGCAGCCTCGGACTACTTCCTGAGGCAGATACGCAGTATTTT. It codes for CASSLGLLPEADTQYF.

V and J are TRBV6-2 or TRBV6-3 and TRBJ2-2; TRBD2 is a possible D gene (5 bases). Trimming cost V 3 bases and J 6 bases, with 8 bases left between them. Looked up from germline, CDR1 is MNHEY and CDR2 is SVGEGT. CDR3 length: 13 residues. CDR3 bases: TGTGCCAGCAGTTATGGAGGTCCCGGGGAGCTGTTTTTT. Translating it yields CASSYGGPGELFF.

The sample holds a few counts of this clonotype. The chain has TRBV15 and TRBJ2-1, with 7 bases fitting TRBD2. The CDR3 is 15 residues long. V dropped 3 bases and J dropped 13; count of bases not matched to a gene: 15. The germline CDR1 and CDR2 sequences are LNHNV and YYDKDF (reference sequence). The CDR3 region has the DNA TGTGCCACCAGCAGCCTCCTTATGGGGGGGTCTTTCCAGTTCTTC. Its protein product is CATSSLLMGGSFQFF.

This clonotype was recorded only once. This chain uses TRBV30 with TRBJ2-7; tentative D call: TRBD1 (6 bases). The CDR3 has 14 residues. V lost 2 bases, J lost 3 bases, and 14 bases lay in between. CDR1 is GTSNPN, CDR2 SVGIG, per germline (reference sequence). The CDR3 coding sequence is TGTGCCTGGAGTCCTACAGGGTCCAGCTACGAGCAGTACTTC. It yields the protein CAWSPTGSSYEQYF. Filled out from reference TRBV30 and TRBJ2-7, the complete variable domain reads SQTIHQWPATLVQPVGSPLSLECTVEGTSNPNLYWYRQAAGRGLQLLFYSVGIGQISSEVPQNLSASRPQDRQFILSSKKLLLSDSGFYLCAWSPTGSSYEQYFGPGTRLTVT.

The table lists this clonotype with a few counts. The CDR3 region is CASSPPRGQGRGYTF. The DNA of the CDR3 is TGTGCCAGCAGCCCACCCCGGGGACAGGGGAGAGGCTACACCTTC. V and J are TRBV7-9 and TRBJ1-2, with 10 bases aligning to TRBD1. CDR3 length: 15 residues. V shed 5 bases, J shed 8 bases, and the junction held 11 bases outside the gene matches. Germline loops: CDR1 SEHNR, CDR2 FQNEAQ (reference sequence).

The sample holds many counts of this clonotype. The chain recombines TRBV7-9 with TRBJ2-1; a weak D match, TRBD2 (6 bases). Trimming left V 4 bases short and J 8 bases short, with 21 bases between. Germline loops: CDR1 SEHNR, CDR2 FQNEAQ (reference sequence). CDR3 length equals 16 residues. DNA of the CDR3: TGTGCCAGCAGCTCCAGGGACTCTGCTCAGGGCTATGAGCAGTTCTTC. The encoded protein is CASSSRDSAQGYEQFF.

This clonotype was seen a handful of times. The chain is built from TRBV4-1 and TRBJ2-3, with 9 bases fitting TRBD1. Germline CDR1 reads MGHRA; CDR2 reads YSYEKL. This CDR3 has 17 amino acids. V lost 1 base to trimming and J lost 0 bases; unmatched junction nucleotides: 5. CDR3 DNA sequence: TGCGCCAGCAGCCAAGCCTGGACAGGGGATAGCACAGATACGCAGTATTTT. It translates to CASSQAWTGDSTDTQYF.

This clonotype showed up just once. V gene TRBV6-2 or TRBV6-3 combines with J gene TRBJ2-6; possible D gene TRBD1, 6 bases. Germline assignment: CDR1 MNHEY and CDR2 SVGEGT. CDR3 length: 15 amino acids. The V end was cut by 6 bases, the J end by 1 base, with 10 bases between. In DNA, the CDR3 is TGTGCCAGCAGACCGGACAGATCTGGGGCCAACGTCCTGACTTTC. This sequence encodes CASRPDRSGANVLTF.